The 15 T cell receptor beta chains below all came from one sample that was sequenced in a study of radiotherapy plus CTLA-4 blockade in lung cancer. TCRdb's copy holds only in-frame clones and misses some; the assay was immunoSEQ multiplex PCR. The sample has around 82,000 clones; around 87% are singletons. The starting material was peripheral blood, obtained from a patient treated with radiotherapy plus ipilimumab. The receptors originated from a human donor with non-small cell lung cancer that progressed on radiotherapy plus ipilimumab.

This chain uses TRBV14 with TRBJ2-3; D is undetermined. This CDR3 is built from 13 residues. V was clipped by 1 base and J by 4 bases, with 6 bases between them. Looked up from germline, CDR1 is SGHDN and CDR2 is FVKESK. CDR3 region: CASSQGVSDTQYF. The DNA for the CDR3 is TGTGCCAGCAGCCAAGGAGTATCAGATACGCAGTATTTT.

This clone has a single count. J is TRBJ1-2 and V is TRBV6-1; 9 bases agree with TRBD1. Germline trimming cut 6 bases from V and 4 bases from J; bases unmatched to any gene: 3. This CDR3 has 13 amino acids. Germline V gene sequence: CDR1 MNHNS, CDR2 SASEGT. CDR3: CASRLTGGYGYTF. Written as DNA, the CDR3 is TGTGCCAGCAGGCTGACAGGGGGCTATGGCTACACCTTC.

The V gene is TRBV30, the J gene TRBJ1-1, with TRBD1 matching over 8 bases. After removal of 1 base from V and 4 bases from J, the junction contained 8 bases not matched to a gene. Germline CDR1 GTSNPN, CDR2 SVGIG (reference sequence). The CDR3 is made up of 15 amino acids. The chain's CDR3 is CAWSERGTGSTEAFF. CDR3 bases: TGTGCCTGGAGTGAGAGAGGGACAGGCAGCACTGAAGCTTTCTTT.

The chain is built from TRBV4-2 and TRBJ2-7; 9 bases line up with TRBD2. The CDR3 has 18 amino acids. Germline CDR1 reads LGHNA; CDR2 reads YNFKEQ. V was pared by 5 bases and J by 0 bases, with 14 bases of the junction left unmatched. CDR3 loop: CASSYLAGGPPSSYEQYF. CDR3 nucleotides: TGTGCCAGCAGCTATCTGGCGGGAGGGCCCCCGAGCTCCTACGAGCAGTACTTC.

The chain has TRBV5-1 and TRBJ1-4; D may be TRBD1 (6 bases). This CDR3 is built from 16 residues. Trimming took 4 bases from V and 8 from J, leaving 21 bases between them. Germline CDR1 SGHRS, CDR2 YFSETQ. The CDR3: CASSPILGRGWEKLFF. As DNA, the CDR3 is TGCGCCAGCAGCCCGATCTTGGGCAGGGGATGGGAAAAACTGTTTTTT.

This clone was recorded only once. The CDR3 nucleotides read TGTGCCAGCAGTCGGGGCAGGGGGTATGACACTGAAGCTTTCTTT. It translates to CASSRGRGYDTEAFF. V and J are TRBV27 and TRBJ1-1; TRBD1 agrees at 7 bases. Germline assignment: CDR1 MNHEY and CDR2 SMNVEV (reference sequence). The CDR3 length is 15 residues. V trimming: 5 bases; J trimming: 3 bases; junction bases outside the gene matches: 9.

The chain is built from TRBV27 and TRBJ1-1, with 7 bases matching TRBD1. CDR1 MNHEY and CDR2 SMNVEV come from the germline V gene (reference sequence). The CDR3 runs 14 residues. V shed 2 bases and J 4 bases; nucleotides not matched to a gene: 4. DNA of the CDR3: TGTGCCAGCAGTTTACTGGCAGGGGGCACTGAAGCTTTCTTT. It encodes CASSLLAGGTEAFF.

The chain employs TRBV27 and TRBJ2-4; D assignment may be TRBD1 or TRBD2 (6 bases each). The CDR3 has 15 amino acids. V was shortened by 6 bases and J by 1 base, with 13 bases between the two germline ends. The V gene's germline CDR1 is MNHEY and CDR2 SMNVEV (reference sequence). CDR3 in DNA: TGTGCCAGCAGGTCTGAGGGGGGTGCCAAAAACATTCAGTACTTC. Amino acid sequence: CASRSEGGAKNIQYF.

The chain joins TRBV19 to TRBJ2-6, with D perhaps TRBD1 (6 bases). The CDR3 is 17 amino acids. Germline CDR1 is LNHDA and CDR2 is SQIVND (reference sequence). V was shortened by 5 bases and J by 0 bases, with 14 bases between the two germline ends. CDR3 bases: TGTGCCAGTAGTTACCGACAGGTGGGCTCTGGGGCCAACGTCCTGACTTTC. Its protein is CASSYRQVGSGANVLTF.

The chain is built from TRBV9 and TRBJ2-7; 9 nucleotides line up with TRBD1. The junction had 2 bases not matched to a gene; V was cut back by 3 bases and J by 1 base. CDR1 and CDR2 (germline): SGDLS, YYNGEE. The CDR3 spans 14 residues. CDR3 region: CASSGDRESYEQYF. The CDR3 DNA sequence: TGTGCCAGCAGCGGGGACAGGGAATCCTACGAGCAGTACTTC.

The chain uses TRBV7-2 and TRBJ2-3; the D is unclear. This CDR3 spans 15 amino acids. Germline lookup yields CDR1 SGHTA and CDR2 FQGNSA. V lost 0 bases to trimming and J lost 6 bases, with 13 bases between them. Here the CDR3 reads CASSLASARKDTQYF. In DNA form, the CDR3 reads TGTGCCAGCAGCTTAGCGAGCGCCCGTAAGGATACGCAGTATTTT.

In nucleotides, the CDR3 is TGTGCCAGCAGTACGGGACCCGAAGTAGGGCCCCAGCATTTT. Encoded protein: CASSTGPEVGPQHF. The J gene is TRBJ1-5, the V gene TRBV6-4; D is possibly TRBD1 (5 bases). The CDR3 spans 14 residues. CDR1 is MRHNA and CDR2 is SNTAGT in the germline V gene. With 5 bases removed from V and 9 bases from J, the gap between germline ends came to 17 bases.

As to this clone: At one end the junction does not follow the germline gene, possibly because of a read error. V gene TRBV29-1 combines with J gene TRBJ2-6, with D possibly being TRBD2 (5 bases). The germline V gene has CDR1 SQVTM and CDR2 ANQGSEA. The CDR3 spans 16 residues. CDR3 bases: TGCAGCGTAGAAGGCGCGGGCGCTTCTGGGGCCAACGTCCTGACTTTC. Protein sequence: CSVEGAGASGANVLTF.

The V and J genes are TRBV5-1 and TRBJ1-2, with D perhaps matching TRBD1 (5 bases). Germline CDR1 is SGHRS and CDR2 is YFSETQ. The CDR3 loop spans 13 amino acids. The V and J ends lost 0 bases and 7 bases respectively, with 10 bases between them. The CDR3 DNA reads as TGCGCCAGCAGCTTGGGACAGTGGGGTGGCTACACCTTC. Encoded protein: CASSLGQWGGYTF. Together with reference TRBV5-1 and TRBJ1-2, the CDR3 gives the full variable domain: KAGVTQTPRYLIKTRGQQVTLSCSPISGHRSVSWYQQTPGQGLQFLFEYFSETQRNKGNFPGRFSGRQFSNSRSEMNVSTLELGDSALYLCASSLGQWGGYTFGSGTRLTVV.

J is TRBJ2-7 and V is TRBV6-5; TRBD2 matches at 8 bases. Germline CDR1 reads MNHEY; CDR2 reads SVGAGI. This CDR3 is built from 15 residues. The J segment lost 3 bases and the V segment lost 6 bases, leaving 10 bases of the junction unmatched. The chain's CDR3 is CASRNSGTGLYEQYF. DNA for the CDR3: TGTGCCAGCAGAAATAGCGGGACGGGACTCTACGAGCAGTACTTC.